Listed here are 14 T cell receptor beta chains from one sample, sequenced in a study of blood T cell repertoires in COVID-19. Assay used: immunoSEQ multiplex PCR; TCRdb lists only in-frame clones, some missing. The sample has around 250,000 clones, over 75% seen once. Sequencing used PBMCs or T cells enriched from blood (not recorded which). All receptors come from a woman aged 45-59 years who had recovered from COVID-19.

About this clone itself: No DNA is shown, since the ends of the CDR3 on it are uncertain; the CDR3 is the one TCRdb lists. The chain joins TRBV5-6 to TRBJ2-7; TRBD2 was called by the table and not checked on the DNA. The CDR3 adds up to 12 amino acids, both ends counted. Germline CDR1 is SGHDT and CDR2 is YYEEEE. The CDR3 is CASSFGDGSEYF.

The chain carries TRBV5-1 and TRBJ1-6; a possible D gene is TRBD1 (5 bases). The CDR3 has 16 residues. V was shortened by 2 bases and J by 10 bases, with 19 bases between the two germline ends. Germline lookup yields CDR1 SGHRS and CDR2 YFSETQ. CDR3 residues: CASSLGQGMDQSPLHF. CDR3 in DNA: TGCGCCAGCAGCTTAGGGCAGGGCATGGACCAATCACCCCTCCACTTT.

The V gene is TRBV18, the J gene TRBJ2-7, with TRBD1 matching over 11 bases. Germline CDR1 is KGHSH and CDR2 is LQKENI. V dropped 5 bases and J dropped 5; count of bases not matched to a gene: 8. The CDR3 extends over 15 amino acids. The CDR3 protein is CASSNRGQGADEQYF. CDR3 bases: TGTGCCAGCTCAAATCGAGGACAGGGGGCCGACGAGCAGTACTTC.

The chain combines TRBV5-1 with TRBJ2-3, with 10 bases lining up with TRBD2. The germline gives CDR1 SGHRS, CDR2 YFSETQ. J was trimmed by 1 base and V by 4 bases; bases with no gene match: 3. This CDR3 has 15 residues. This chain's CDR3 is CASSPGLAGTDTQYF. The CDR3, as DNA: TGCGCCAGCAGCCCAGGACTAGCGGGCACAGATACGCAGTATTTT.

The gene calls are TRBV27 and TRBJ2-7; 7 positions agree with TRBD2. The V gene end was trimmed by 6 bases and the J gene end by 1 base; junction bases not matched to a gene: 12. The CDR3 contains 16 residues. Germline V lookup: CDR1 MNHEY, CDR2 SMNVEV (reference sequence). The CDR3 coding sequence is TGTGCCAGCAGCCATACTAGCGCCACACTGTCCTACGAGCAGTACTTC. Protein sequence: CASSHTSATLSYEQYF.

This chain's CDR3 is CASRYGTSNEQFF. In nucleotides, the CDR3 is TGTGCCAGCAGATACGGGACTAGCAATGAGCAGTTCTTC. The rearrangement links TRBV7-9 to TRBJ2-1; 8 nucleotides agree with TRBD2. The CDR3 is made up of 13 amino acids. CDR1 and CDR2 from the germline V gene are SEHNR and FQNEAQ (reference sequence). The V segment lost 6 bases and the J segment 6 bases; nucleotides outside the gene matches: 4.

For the CDR3, the DNA is TGTGCTAGTGTTCCCGGGGCAGGGAGGCAAGAGACCCAGTACTTC. It is translated as CASVPGAGRQETQYF. The chain is built from TRBV12-5 and TRBJ2-5; a weak D match, TRBD2 (6 bases). Germline assignment: CDR1 LGHNT and CDR2 FRNRAP. The CDR3 loop spans 15 amino acids. V lost 7 bases to trimming and J lost 2 bases, with 17 bases between them.

The CDR3 protein is CASSPPGTSLLGMYEQYF. The CDR3 nucleotides read TGTGCCAGCAGCCCCCCCGGGACTAGCCTTCTGGGTATGTACGAGCAGTACTTC. The V gene is TRBV7-9, the J gene TRBJ2-7, with 9 nucleotides matching TRBD2. The CDR3 is 18 amino acids. The V gene's germline CDR1 is SEHNR and CDR2 FQNEAQ (reference sequence). The trim removed 5 bases at V and 4 bases at J, leaving 18 bases unmatched. Full variable domain (missing parts from reference TRBV7-9 and TRBJ2-7): DTGVSQNPRHKITKRGQNVTFRCDPISEHNRLYWYRQTLGQGPEFLTYFQNEAQLEKSRLLSDRFSAERPKGSFSTLEIQRTEQGDSAMYLCASSPPGTSLLGMYEQYFGPGTRLTVT.

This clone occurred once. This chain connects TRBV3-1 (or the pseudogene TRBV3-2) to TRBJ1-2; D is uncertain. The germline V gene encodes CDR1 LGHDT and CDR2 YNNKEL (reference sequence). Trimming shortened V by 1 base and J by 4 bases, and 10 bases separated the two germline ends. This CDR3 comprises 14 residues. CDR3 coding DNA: TGTGCCAGCAGCCAAGCAGGAGGAGGCTATGGCTACACCTTC. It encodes CASSQAGGGYGYTF.

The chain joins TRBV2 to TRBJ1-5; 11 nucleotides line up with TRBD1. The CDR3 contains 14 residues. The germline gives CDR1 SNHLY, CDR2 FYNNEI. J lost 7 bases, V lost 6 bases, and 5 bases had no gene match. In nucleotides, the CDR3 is TGTGCCAGCAGGTGGACAGGGGGCGAGCAGCCCCAGCATTTT. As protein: CASRWTGGEQPQHF.

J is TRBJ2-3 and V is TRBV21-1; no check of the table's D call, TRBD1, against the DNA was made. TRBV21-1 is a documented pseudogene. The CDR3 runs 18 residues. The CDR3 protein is CASSKVPMTATSTDTQYF. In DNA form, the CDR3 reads TGTGCCAGCAGCAAAGTCCCTATGACAGCAACTAGCACAGATACGCAGTATTTT.

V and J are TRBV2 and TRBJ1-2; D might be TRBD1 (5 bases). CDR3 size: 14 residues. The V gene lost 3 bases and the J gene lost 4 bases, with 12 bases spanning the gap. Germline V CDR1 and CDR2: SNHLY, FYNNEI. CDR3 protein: CASSDRAGGYGYTF. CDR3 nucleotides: TGTGCCAGCAGTGACAGGGCGGGAGGCTATGGCTACACCTTC.

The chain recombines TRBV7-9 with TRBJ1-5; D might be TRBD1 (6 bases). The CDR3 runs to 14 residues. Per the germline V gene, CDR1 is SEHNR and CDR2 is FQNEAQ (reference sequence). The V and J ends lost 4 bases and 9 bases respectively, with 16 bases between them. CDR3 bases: TGTGCCAGCAGCTCTCTCATCAGGGGTGGGCCCCAGCATTTT. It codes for CASSSLIRGGPQHF.

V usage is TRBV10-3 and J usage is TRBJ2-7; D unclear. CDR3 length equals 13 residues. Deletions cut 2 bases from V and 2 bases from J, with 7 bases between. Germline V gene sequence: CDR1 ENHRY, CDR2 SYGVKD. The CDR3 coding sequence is TGTGCCATCAGTGAGCCCGTTACCTACGAGCAGTACTTC. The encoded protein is CAISEPVTYEQYF.